The rows below give T cell receptor beta chains drawn from one sample of a study of siplizumab effects on memory and regulatory T cells. These receptors have no known antigen. Produced via immunoSEQ multiplex PCR; TCRdb's table is partial and in-frame only. This repertoire shows 15,000 to 20,000 clones, about 40% found once; its top ten account for approximately 5.7%. The sample was CFSE-low (dividing) CD4+ T cells sorted from an allogeneic mixed lymphocyte reaction. Receptors were obtained from a human donor in good health; the cells came from an allogeneic mixed lymphocyte reaction. Some clones in this sample may be carry-over from other donors' samples. Both conserved end residues are part of each CDR3. Each record gives: J gene, D gene, clone size, V gene, CDR3 DNA, CDR3 protein. A D gene is named only where the DNA matches it firmly. Where a row states a size, it is once, few, many or the class of an expanded clone; other rows omit it.

TRBJ2-5,-,-,TRBV2,TGTGCCAGCAGCGGACAGCCTCTGGCTAAAGAGACCCAGTACTTC,CASSGQPLAKETQYF
TRBJ1-2,-,-,TRBV18,TGTGCCAGCTCACCACAGGGGATCAACTATGGCTACACCTTC,CASSPQGINYGYTF
TRBJ2-5,-,-,TRBV10-3,TGTGCCATCAGTGAGTCGAATCAGGGTTGGGAGACCCAGTACTTC,CAISESNQGWETQYF
TRBJ1-1,-,medium-sized,TRBV7-9,TGTGCCAGCAGCTTCGGCCCCGGAGGGGACACTGAAGCTTTCTTT,CASSFGPGGDTEAFF
TRBJ2-1,TRBD2,once,TRBV6-6,TGTGCCAGCAGCCCGAGACTAGCCAATGAGCAGTTCTTC,CASSPRLANEQFF
TRBJ2-4,-,-,TRBV19,TGTGCCAGTAGTAATTCCGACACAGGAGTGATAGCCAAAAACATTCAGTACTTC,CASSNSDTGVIAKNIQYF
TRBJ2-7,TRBD1,once,TRBV7-2,TGTGCCAGCAGCTCCCAGGGGGCGCTTTCCTACGAGCAGTACTTC,CASSSQGALSYEQYF
TRBJ1-1,-,few,TRBV18,TGTGCCAGCTCAGGAGGGACGAACACTGAAGCTTTCTTT,CASSGGTNTEAFF
TRBJ2-1,-,-,TRBV6-6,TGTGCCAGCAGTTACCTGGGTTGGAATGAGCAGTTCTTC,CASSYLGWNEQFF
TRBJ2-3,TRBD2,-,TRBV23-1,TGCGCCAGCAGTCTTAGCGGGGCCTACACAGATACGCAGTATTTT,CASSLSGAYTDTQYF
TRBJ2-7,-,-,TRBV5-1,TGCGCCAGCAGCTCGGGACCGGGCTACGAGCAGTACTTC,CASSSGPGYEQYF
TRBJ1-6,-,-,TRBV11-2,TGTGCCAGCAGCTTAGATTCACCCCTCCACTTT,CASSLDSPLHF
TRBJ2-7,-,-,TRBV5-1,TGCGCCAGCAGCAGGGGGAACGAGCAGTACTTC,CASSRGNEQYF
TRBJ1-5,TRBD1,-,TRBV19,TGTGCCAGTAGGGTAGGGACAGCCTTATATCAGCCCCAGCATTTT,CASRVGTALYQPQHF
TRBJ2-3,-,few,TRBV9,TGTGCCAGCAGCTTCAGTGTTGCAGATACGCAGTATTTT,CASSFSVADTQYF
TRBJ1-2,-,-,TRBV6-5,TGTGCCAGCAGCCGGCTGGGGTTCGATGGCTACACCTTC,CASSRLGFDGYTF
TRBJ1-6,-,-,TRBV2,TGTGCCAGCATTCCGGGGCCAAGCTCCTATAATTCACCCCTCCACTTT,CASIPGPSSYNSPLHF
TRBJ2-2,-,-,TRBV5-6,TGTGCCAGCAGACAGTACCTATTTAACACCGGGGAGCTGTTTTTT,CASRQYLFNTGELFF
TRBJ1-2,-,few,TRBV30,TGTGCCTGGAGTACCTTGGGACCCGGCTACACCTTC,CAWSTLGPGYTF
TRBJ2-7,TRBD2,few,TRBV6-6,TGTGCCAGCACCGATACGGGAGGCCCCCCTTACGAGCAGTACTTC,CASTDTGGPPYEQYF
TRBJ1-4,-,few,TRBV5-4,TGTGCCAGCAGCCCAGGGCCTCGGGGCAATGAAAAACTGTTTTTT,CASSPGPRGNEKLFF
TRBJ1-6,-,-,TRBV11-2,TGTGCCAGCAGCTTATACCGACAGCTCAGTGCCTATAATTCACCCCTCCACTTT,CASSLYRQLSAYNSPLHF
TRBJ1-1,-,many,TRBV25-1,TGTGCCAGCAGTGGACGGAACGTGGGTAGTTTATTTGGGACTGAAGCTTTCTTT,CASSGRNVGSLFGTEAFF
TRBJ2-1,TRBD1,-,TRBV19,TGTGCCAGTACCACCCCGGGACAGGGCACTGAGCAGTTCTTC,CASTTPGQGTEQFF
TRBJ2-3,-,many,TRBV29-1,TGCAGCGTGGAAATTAACAGGGATACGCAGTATTTT,CSVEINRDTQYF
TRBJ1-2,-,-,TRBV5-4,TGTGCCAGCAGCTTGGCGGGGACACCCTATGGCTACACCTTC,CASSLAGTPYGYTF
TRBJ1-1,-,-,TRBV4-1,TGCGCCAGCAGCCAAGGGTGGAACACTGAAGCTTTCTTT,CASSQGWNTEAFF
TRBJ2-7,-,-,TRBV6-5,TGTGCCAGCAGTGAACCTAACGTCTACGAGCAGTACTTC,CASSEPNVYEQYF
TRBJ2-7,TRBD1,medium-sized,TRBV2,TGTGCCTCCCATGGACAGGGGCTCCCCTACGAGCAGTACTTC,CASHGQGLPYEQYF
TRBJ1-2,-,medium-sized,TRBV19,TGTGCCAGTAGTATGGGGGACGACTATGGCTACACCTTC,CASSMGDDYGYTF
TRBJ2-2,-,-,TRBV30,TGTGCCTGGAGTGTAGTCGGGGAGCTGTTTTTT,CAWSVVGELFF
TRBJ2-2,-,few,TRBV5-1,TGCGCCAGCAGCTTCCAAACTTCCTTAGTTCCCGGGGAGCTGTTTTTT,CASSFQTSLVPGELFF
TRBJ1-1,-,-,TRBV5-5,TGTGCCAGCAGCTTGTTATTGGGGCAGGGGAACACTGAAGCTTTCTTT,CASSLLLGQGNTEAFF
TRBJ2-1,-,-,TRBV6-5,TGTGCCAGCAACGGGAGAGGGCGTCATGAGCAGTTCTTC,CASNGRGRHEQFF
TRBJ2-3,TRBD2,-,TRBV5-1,TGCGCCAGCAGCTTGCTGGCGGGAGGTCCCACAGATACGCAGTATTTT,CASSLLAGGPTDTQYF
TRBJ1-1,TRBD1,-,TRBV10-3,TGTGCCATCAGGGACAGGGAGGCCACTGAAGCTTTCTTT,CAIRDREATEAFF
TRBJ2-5,-,-,TRBV11-2,TGTGCCAGCAGCTTAGTAACAGGCCAAGAGACCCAGTACTTC,CASSLVTGQETQYF
TRBJ2-5,TRBD1,-,TRBV7-8,TGTGCCAGCAGCTGGGGCGGACAGGGCGAGGAGACCCAGTACTTC,CASSWGGQGEETQYF
TRBJ1-2,-,-,TRBV20-1,TGCAGTGCTAGAGATCAGGTTGGCTACACCTTC,CSARDQVGYTF
TRBJ2-3,-,few,TRBV4-1,TGCGCCAGCAGCCCCCGAGGGAAGGGTTCTAGCACAGATACGCAGTATTTT,CASSPRGKGSSTDTQYF
TRBJ1-1,-,-,TRBV10-3,TGTGCCACCCTCAAAGGTCCACACAGGGTTGGATCTCAAGCTTTCTTT,CATLKGPHRVGSQAFF
TRBJ1-1,-,-,TRBV7-9,TGTGCCAGCAGCAACATAGGGACCCAGACGGCTTTCTTT,CASSNIGTQTAFF
TRBJ2-1,-,-,TRBV6-5,TGTGCCAGCACCTTTACGCCTAGCCTCAACAATGAGCAGTTCTTC,CASTFTPSLNNEQFF
TRBJ1-3,-,-,TRBV5-1,TGCGCCAGCAAACAGGACAGCGGAAACACCATATATTTT,CASKQDSGNTIYF
TRBJ2-7,TRBD2,-,TRBV18,TGTGCCAGCTCGGAGGCTAGCGGGGGGAGCTACGAGCAGTACTTC,CASSEASGGSYEQYF
TRBJ2-7,-,-,TRBV18,TGTGCCAGCTCCAAGGGGTACGAGGTCTACGAGCAGTACTTC,CASSKGYEVYEQYF
TRBJ2-7,TRBD2,-,TRBV5-1,TGCGCCAGCAGCTTGGGTGGGACTAGGGCTATTGAGCAGTACTTC,CASSLGGTRAIEQYF
TRBJ1-2,-,medium-sized,TRBV19,TGTGCCAGTAGAGTCCGAGCTAACTATGGCTACACCTTC,CASRVRANYGYTF
TRBJ2-7,-,medium-sized,TRBV10-3,TGTGCCATCAGCAACGCCTACGAGCAGTACTTC,CAISNAYEQYF
TRBJ2-7,TRBD1,-,TRBV6-6,TGTGCCAGCTTAGACTCACAGGGGGCCTACGAGCAGTACTTC,CASLDSQGAYEQYF